This T cell receptor (beta chain) was profiled in a study of blood T cells in healthy people across ages. Findings of the study overall: PBMCs were not sorted, which prevented a conclusive comparison of naive versus antigen-experienced cells. With age, beta diversity per million T cells declined roughly linearly, significantly by 40 to 50.

Points on this clonotype: Antigen: not known.

Germline lookup yields CDR1 SGHRS and CDR2 YFSETQ. J gave up 7 bases and V 5 bases, and 8 bases lay outside the gene matches. This CDR3 comprises 14 residues. With a J-beta primer mix and a sample-barcoded 5' primer, a second PCR ran about 6 to 11 cycles. Carrying 12 random nucleotides, a template-switch adaptor labeled each individual cDNA molecule. Via MiXCR, TCRdb re-called the 5' RACE reads, giving one row per CDR3 protein. The sample comprises fewer than 950,000 distinct CDR3 sequences, roughly 50% of which are singletons, and approximately 40% rests with the top ten. Peripheral blood from each donor was collected in a volume of about 10 milliliters.

This chain joins TRBV5-1 and TRBJ2-1, with 8 bases aligning to TRBD2. The clonotype originates from a man older than 75 in good health. The source material was blood. For the CDR3, the DNA is TGCGCCAGCAGGTCGGGACTAGGTAGTAATGAGCAGTTCTTC. This sequence encodes CASRSGLGSNEQFF. Drawing the rest from reference TRBV5-1 and TRBJ2-1, the complete variable domain is KAGVTQTPRYLIKTRGQQVTLSCSPISGHRSVSWYQQTPGQGLQFLFEYFSETQRNKGNFPGRFSGRQFSNSRSEMNVSTLELGDSALYLCASRSGLGSNEQFFGPGTRLTVL.